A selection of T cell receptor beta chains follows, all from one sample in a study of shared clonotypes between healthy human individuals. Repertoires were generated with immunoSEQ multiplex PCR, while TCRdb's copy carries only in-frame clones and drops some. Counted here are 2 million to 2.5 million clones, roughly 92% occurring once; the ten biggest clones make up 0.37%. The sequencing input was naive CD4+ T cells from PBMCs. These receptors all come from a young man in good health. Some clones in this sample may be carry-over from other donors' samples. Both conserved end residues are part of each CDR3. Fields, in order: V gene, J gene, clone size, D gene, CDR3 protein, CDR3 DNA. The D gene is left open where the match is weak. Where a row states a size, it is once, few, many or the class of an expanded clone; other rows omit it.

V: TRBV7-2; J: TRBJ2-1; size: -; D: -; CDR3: CASSLAILTEQFF; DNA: TGTGCCAGCAGCTTGGCTATCTTGACGGAGCAGTTCTTC
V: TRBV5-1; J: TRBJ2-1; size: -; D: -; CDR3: CASSLGISEQFF; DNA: TGCGCCAGCAGCTTGGGCATAAGTGAGCAGTTCTTC
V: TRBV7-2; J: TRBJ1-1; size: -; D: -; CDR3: CASSPQRLNTEAFF; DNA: TGTGCCAGCAGCCCCCAGCGGTTGAACACTGAAGCTTTCTTT
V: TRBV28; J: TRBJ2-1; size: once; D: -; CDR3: CASSANTGSPFF; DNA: TGTGCCAGCAGTGCTAACACAGGGTCACCGTTCTTC
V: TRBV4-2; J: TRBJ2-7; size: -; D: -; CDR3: CASSQGAPAVAVSYEQYF; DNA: TGTGCCAGCAGCCAAGGGGCTCCGGCGGTAGCGGTCTCCTACGAGCAGTACTTC
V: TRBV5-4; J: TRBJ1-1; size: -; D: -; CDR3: CASSLPGGTEAFF; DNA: TGTGCCAGCAGCTTGCCTGGGGGCACTGAAGCTTTCTTT
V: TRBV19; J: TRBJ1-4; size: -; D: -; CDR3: CASSITLPVATNEKLFF; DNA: TGTGCCAGTAGTATAACCCTACCGGTTGCGACTAATGAAAAACTGTTTTTT
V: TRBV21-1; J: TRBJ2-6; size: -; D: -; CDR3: CAGVAGWANVLTF; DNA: TGTGCCGGCGTAGCGGGTTGGGCCAACGTCCTGACTTTC
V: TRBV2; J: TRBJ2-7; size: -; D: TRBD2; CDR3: CASRVAGGPQEQYF; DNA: TGTGCCAGTAGGGTGGCGGGAGGGCCTCAGGAGCAGTACTTC
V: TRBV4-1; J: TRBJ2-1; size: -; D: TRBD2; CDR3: CASSQGLGPRTSGSVNEQFF; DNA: TGCGCCAGCAGCCAAGGACTGGGCCCCCGGACTAGCGGGAGTGTTAATGAGCAGTTCTTC
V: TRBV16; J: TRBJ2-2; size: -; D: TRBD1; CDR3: CASSQQGAAGELFF; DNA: TGTGCCAGCAGCCAACAGGGGGCGGCCGGGGAGCTGTTTTTT
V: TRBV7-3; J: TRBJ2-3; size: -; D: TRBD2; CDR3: CASSPGAGGPDTQYF; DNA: TGTGCCAGCAGCCCAGGGGCGGGAGGGCCAGATACGCAGTATTTT
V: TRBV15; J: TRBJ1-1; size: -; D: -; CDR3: CATSREEGGWTEAFF; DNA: TGTGCCACCAGCAGAGAAGAGGGGGGGTGGACTGAAGCTTTCTTT
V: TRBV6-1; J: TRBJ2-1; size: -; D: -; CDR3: CASSDRGYNEWQFF; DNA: TGTGCCAGCAGTGACAGGGGATACAATGAGTGGCAGTTCTTC
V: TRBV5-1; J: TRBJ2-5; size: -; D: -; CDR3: CASSLMRAEETQYF; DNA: TGCGCCAGCAGCTTGATGCGGGCGGAGGAGACCCAGTACTTC
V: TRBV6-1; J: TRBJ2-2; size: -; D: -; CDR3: CASSPRGGVAGELFF; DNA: TGTGCCAGCAGCCCAAGGGGGGGGGTCGCCGGGGAGCTGTTTTTT
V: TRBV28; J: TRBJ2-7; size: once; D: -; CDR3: CASSTQGQGVYEQYF; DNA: TGTGCCAGCAGCACCCAGGGGCAAGGAGTCTACGAGCAGTACTTC
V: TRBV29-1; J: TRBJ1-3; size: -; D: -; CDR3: CSARNSGNTIYF; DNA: TGCAGCGCACGGAACTCTGGAAACACCATATATTTT
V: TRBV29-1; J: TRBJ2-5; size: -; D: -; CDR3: CSVEDYQETQYF; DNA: TGCAGCGTGGAGGACTACCAAGAGACCCAGTACTTC
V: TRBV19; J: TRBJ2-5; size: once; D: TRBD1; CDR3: CASTGTAKETQYF; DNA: TGTGCCAGTACCGGGACAGCTAAAGAGACCCAGTACTTC
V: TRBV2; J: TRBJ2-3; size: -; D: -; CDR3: CASRIRLYTDTQYF; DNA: TGTGCCAGCAGGATTCGACTATACACAGATACGCAGTATTTT
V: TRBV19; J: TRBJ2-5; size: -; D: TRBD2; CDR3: CASTGGDQETQYF; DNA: TGTGCCAGCACGGGGGGGGATCAAGAGACCCAGTACTTC
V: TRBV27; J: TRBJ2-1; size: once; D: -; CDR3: CASSFSVRGSSSYNEQFF; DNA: TGTGCCAGCAGTTTTAGTGTACGGGGGTCGAGCTCCTACAATGAGCAGTTCTTC
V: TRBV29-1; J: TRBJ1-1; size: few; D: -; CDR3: CSVSKGFNTEAFF; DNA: TGCAGCGTTTCCAAGGGGTTCAACACTGAAGCTTTCTTT
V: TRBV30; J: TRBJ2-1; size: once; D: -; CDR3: CAWTGRNEQFF; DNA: TGTGCCTGGACCGGGAGAAATGAGCAGTTCTTC
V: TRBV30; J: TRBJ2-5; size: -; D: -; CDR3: CASRRQETQYF; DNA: TGTGCCTCCCGGCGCCAAGAGACCCAGTACTTC
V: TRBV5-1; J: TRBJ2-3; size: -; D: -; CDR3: CASSLEGSDTQYF; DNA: TGCGCCAGCAGCTTGGAGGGGTCAGATACGCAGTATTTT
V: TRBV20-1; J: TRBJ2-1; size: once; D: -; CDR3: CSARLANEQFF; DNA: TGCAGTGCTCGCCTAGCAAATGAGCAGTTCTTC
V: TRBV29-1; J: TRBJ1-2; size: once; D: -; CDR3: CSVEDRDPYGYTF; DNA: TGCAGCGTTGAAGATCGGGACCCCTATGGCTACACCTTC
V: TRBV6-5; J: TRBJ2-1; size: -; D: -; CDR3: CASSSRPGNEQFF; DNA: TGTGCCAGCAGTTCCCGACCCGGAAATGAGCAGTTCTTC
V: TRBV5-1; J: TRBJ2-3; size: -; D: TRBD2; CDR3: CASSLAGTTSTDTQYF; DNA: TGCGCCAGCAGCTTGGCCGGGACTACAAGCACAGATACGCAGTATTTT
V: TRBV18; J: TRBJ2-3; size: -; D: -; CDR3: CASTGTLLDTQYF; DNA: TGTGCCAGCACCGGGACACTCCTAGATACGCAGTATTTT
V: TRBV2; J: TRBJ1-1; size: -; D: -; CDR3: CASGGREDTEAFF; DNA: TGTGCCAGCGGGGGCAGGGAGGACACTGAAGCTTTCTTT
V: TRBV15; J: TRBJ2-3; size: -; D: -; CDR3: CATSRDQGQPSTDTQYF; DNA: TGTGCCACCAGCAGAGATCAGGGGCAACCTAGCACAGATACGCAGTATTTT
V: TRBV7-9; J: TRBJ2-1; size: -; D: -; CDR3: CASSLDSGIEQFF; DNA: TGTGCCAGCAGCTTAGACTCGGGGATTGAGCAGTTCTTC
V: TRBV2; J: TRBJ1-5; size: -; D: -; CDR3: CAGNIGGNQPQHF; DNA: TGTGCCGGCAATATTGGGGGCAATCAGCCCCAGCATTTT
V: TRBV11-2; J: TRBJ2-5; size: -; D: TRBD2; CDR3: CASAPQGLAQETQYF; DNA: TGTGCCAGCGCCCCACAGGGACTAGCCCAAGAGACCCAGTACTTC
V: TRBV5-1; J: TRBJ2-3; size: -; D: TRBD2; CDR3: CASSDGTSLPDTQYF; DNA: TGCGCCAGCAGCGACGGGACTAGTTTACCGGATACGCAGTATTTT
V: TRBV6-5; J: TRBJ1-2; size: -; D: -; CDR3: CASHQGYGYTF; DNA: TGTGCCAGTCATCAGGGCTATGGCTACACCTTC
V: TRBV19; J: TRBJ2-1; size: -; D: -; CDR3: CASSIRIMGLPTYNEQFF; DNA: TGTGCCAGTAGTATAAGAATAATGGGACTTCCAACCTACAATGAGCAGTTCTTC
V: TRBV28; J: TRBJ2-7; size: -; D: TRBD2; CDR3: CASSLFSGRAPDEQYF; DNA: TGTGCCAGCAGTTTATTTAGCGGGAGGGCCCCAGACGAGCAGTACTTC
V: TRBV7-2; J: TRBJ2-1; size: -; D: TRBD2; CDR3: CASSFQRGSYNEQFF; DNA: TGTGCCAGCAGCTTCCAGCGGGGCTCCTACAATGAGCAGTTCTTC
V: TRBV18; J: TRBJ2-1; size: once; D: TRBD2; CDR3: CASSPRTSGKGSYNEQFF; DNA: TGTGCCAGCTCACCGAGGACTAGCGGGAAAGGATCCTACAATGAGCAGTTCTTC
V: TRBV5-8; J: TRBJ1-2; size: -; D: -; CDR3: CASSLAGNNPYGYTF; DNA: TGTGCCAGCAGCTTGGCCGGGAACAATCCCTATGGCTACACCTTC
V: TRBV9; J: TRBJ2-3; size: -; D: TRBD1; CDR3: CASSINRGQADTQYF; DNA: TGTGCCAGCAGCATCAACAGGGGGCAGGCAGATACGCAGTATTTT
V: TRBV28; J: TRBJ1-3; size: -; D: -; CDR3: CASSRPGSHIYF; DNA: TGTGCCAGCAGTCGTCCAGGGTCCCACATATATTTT
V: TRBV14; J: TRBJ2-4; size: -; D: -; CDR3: CASSLTAHLAKNIQYF; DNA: TGTGCCAGCAGCCTCACGGCGCACTTAGCCAAAAACATTCAGTACTTC
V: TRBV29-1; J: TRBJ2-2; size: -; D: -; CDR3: CSVRVSGATGELFF; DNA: TGCAGCGTGAGAGTATCAGGGGCCACCGGGGAGCTGTTTTTT
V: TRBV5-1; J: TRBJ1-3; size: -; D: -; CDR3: CASSLDGSSGNTIYF; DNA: TGCGCCAGCAGCTTGGACGGCAGCTCTGGAAACACCATATATTTT
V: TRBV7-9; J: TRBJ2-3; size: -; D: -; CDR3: CASSLFGSAPPGAADTQYF; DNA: TGTGCCAGCAGCTTATTTGGGTCAGCCCCCCCCGGTGCGGCAGATACGCAGTATTTT
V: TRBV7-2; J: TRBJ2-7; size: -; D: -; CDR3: CASSLGMEGGQYF; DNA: TGTGCCAGCAGCTTAGGCATGGAAGGGGGGCAGTACTTC
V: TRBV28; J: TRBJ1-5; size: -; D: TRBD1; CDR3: CASSLGQGSLPQHF; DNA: TGTGCCAGCAGTCTAGGACAGGGTTCATTACCCCAGCATTTT
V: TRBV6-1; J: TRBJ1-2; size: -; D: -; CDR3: CASRTQGYGYTF; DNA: TGTGCCAGCAGGACGCAGGGGTATGGCTACACCTTC